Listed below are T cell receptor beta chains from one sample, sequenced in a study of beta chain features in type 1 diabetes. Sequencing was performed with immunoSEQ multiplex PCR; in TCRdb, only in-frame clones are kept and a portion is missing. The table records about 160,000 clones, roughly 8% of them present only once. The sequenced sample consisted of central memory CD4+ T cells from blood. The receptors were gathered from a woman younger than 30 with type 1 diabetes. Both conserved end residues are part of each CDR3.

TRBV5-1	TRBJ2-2	CASSLAGGLRRVAGELFF
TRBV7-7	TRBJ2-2	CASSFQGGDTGELFF
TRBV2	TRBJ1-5	CASSEANRGQPQHF
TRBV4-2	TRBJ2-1	CASRQAGGPYNEQFF
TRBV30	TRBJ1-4	CACSGTPNEKLFF
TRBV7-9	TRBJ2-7	CASSSTRLYASYYEQYF
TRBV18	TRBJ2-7	CASSPSGAAYEQYF
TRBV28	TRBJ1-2	CASSFGGSGGYTF
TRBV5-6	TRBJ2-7	CASSTYDEQYF
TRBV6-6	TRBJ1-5	CASSPSLRLPDQPQHF
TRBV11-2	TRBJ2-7	CASSLDQRGALSYEQYF
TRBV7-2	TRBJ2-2	CASSATGGMGGELFF
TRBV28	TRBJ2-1	CASSLGWGGQGSNEQFF
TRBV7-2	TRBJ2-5	CASSLRLAHETQYF
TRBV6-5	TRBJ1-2	CASSLSWLAGGLGYTF
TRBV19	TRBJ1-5	CASTPQGNQPQHF
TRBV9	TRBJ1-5	CASSVDPGGYGQPQHF
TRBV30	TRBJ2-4	CAWSQGWGLAKNIQYF
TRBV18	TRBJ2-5	CASSLNRGQETQYF
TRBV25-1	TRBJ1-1	CASKRAMNTEAFF
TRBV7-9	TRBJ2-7	CASSTSGTPTYEQYF
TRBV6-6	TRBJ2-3	CASRNLRGGTDTQYF
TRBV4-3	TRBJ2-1	CASSQGWSSYNEQFF
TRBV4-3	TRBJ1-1	CASSPETGGDTEAFF
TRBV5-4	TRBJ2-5	CASSPRQGGQETQYF
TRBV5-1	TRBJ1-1	CASSPFVTREAEAFF
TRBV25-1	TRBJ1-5	CASSRGQGAQHF
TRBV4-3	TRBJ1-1	CASSQDPRGRAEAFF
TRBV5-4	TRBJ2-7	CASRSTSGSREQYF
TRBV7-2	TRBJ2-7	CASSLHSGSSYEQYF
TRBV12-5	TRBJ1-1	CASGLVLSGNTEAFF
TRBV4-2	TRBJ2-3	CASSQDRDSYTQYF
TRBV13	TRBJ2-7	CASSLGLAGGSWYF
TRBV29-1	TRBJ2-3	CSATDRDRQRDTQYF
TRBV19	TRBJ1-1	CASSLEQGWGTEAFF
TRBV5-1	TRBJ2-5	CASSFGARGGHQETQYF
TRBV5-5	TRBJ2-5	CASSLMGAAETQYF
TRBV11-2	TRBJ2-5	CASSLTSGQETQYF
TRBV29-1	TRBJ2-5	CSVVEGGETQYF
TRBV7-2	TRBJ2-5	CASSLGFGGETQYF
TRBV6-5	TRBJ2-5	CASSPPGTPTPTQYF
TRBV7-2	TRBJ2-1	CASSTRTYNEQFF
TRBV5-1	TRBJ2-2	CASSLVTGRTGELFF
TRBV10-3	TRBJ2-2	CASSTSGWNTGELFF
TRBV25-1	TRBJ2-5	CASSGQGFWETQYF
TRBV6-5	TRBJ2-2	CASSGGPGELFF
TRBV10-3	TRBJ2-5	CAISEVRETQYF
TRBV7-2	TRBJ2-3	CASSLYAGSTDTQYF
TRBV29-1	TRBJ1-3	CSVVWASGNTIYF
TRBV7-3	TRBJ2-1	CASSSGLAGNNEQFF
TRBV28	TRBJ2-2	CASRVAGEAGELFF
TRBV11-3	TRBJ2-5	CASSLNEGRRETQYF
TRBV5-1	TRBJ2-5	CASSDTVPGGTQYF
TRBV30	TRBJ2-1	CAWSAGRTSSYNEQFF
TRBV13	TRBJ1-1	CASSPAWLNTEAFF
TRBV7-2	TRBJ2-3	CATPTSSSTDTQYF
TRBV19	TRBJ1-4	CASSPHHMTPEKLFF